The 14 T cell receptor beta chains listed next were all sequenced from one sample in a study of OX40 agonist ivuxolimab in advanced cancers. Assay used: immunoSEQ multiplex PCR; TCRdb lists only in-frame clones, some missing. The sample gives about 42,000 clones, roughly 90% of which show up once; roughly 13% is in the top ten. Sequenced material: CD4+ or CD8+ T cells sorted from blood, taken in a trial of the OX40 agonist ivuxolimab. These receptors came from an adult with an advanced solid tumor such as melanoma, head and neck, liver or kidney cancer.

The J gene is TRBJ2-1, the V gene TRBV6-5, with 9 bases aligning to TRBD2. This CDR3 comprises 15 residues. J was trimmed by 0 bases and V by 5 bases; bases with no gene match: 2. Germline-derived CDR1 and CDR2 are MNHEY and SVGAGI. Here the CDR3 reads CASSTTSGSYNEQFF. CDR3 in DNA: TGTGCCAGCAGTACGACTAGCGGCTCCTACAATGAGCAGTTCTTC.

The gene calls are TRBV27 and TRBJ2-1, with 8 nucleotides matching TRBD2. The CDR3 consists of 18 residues. Germline V gene data show CDR1 as MNHEY and CDR2 as SMNVEV (reference sequence). After removal of 7 bases from V and 7 bases from J, the junction contained 21 bases not matched to a gene. This chain's CDR3 is CASTLGGRVGRAANEQFF. DNA of the CDR3: TGTGCCAGCACCCTAGGGGGGCGGGTCGGGAGGGCCGCTAATGAGCAGTTCTTC.

V usage is TRBV6-6 and J usage is TRBJ1-2, with 9 bases identical to TRBD1. Germline lookup yields CDR1 MNHNY and CDR2 SVGAGI (reference sequence). CDR3 size: 13 residues. The V segment lost 8 bases and the J segment 3 bases; nucleotides outside the gene matches: 4. CDR3 amino acids: CASVWTGDYGYTF. CDR3 bases: TGTGCCAGCGTTTGGACAGGGGACTATGGCTACACCTTC.

The chain carries TRBV19 and TRBJ2-7; D unclear. The CDR3 is 15 amino acids. CDR1 and CDR2 from the germline V gene are LNHDA and SQIVND (reference sequence). The V gene lost 3 bases and the J gene lost 4 bases, with 16 bases spanning the gap. The DNA of the CDR3 is TGTGCCAGTAGTATGAGTTCTGCAGGCCTGTACGAGCAGTACTTC. It encodes CASSMSSAGLYEQYF.

V and J are TRBV27 and TRBJ2-5; D remains unclear. V was pared by 5 bases and J by 4 bases, with 14 bases between. CDR3 length: 14 residues. In germline, CDR1 is MNHEY, CDR2 SMNVEV (reference sequence). The CDR3 loop reads CASSGPGHRETQYF. The DNA of the CDR3 is TGTGCCAGCAGTGGACCCGGCCACAGAGAGACCCAGTACTTC.

This clone was found a few times. V is TRBV4-1 and J is TRBJ2-6; 7 positions match TRBD1. This CDR3 spans 19 amino acids. Germline assignment: CDR1 MGHRA and CDR2 YSYEKL. Trimming at V came to 2 bases and at J to 2 bases, leaving 12 bases not matched to a gene. The CDR3 nucleotides are TGCGCCAGCAGCCAACCCATGACAGGGCCAATTACTGGGGCCAACGTCCTGACTTTC. Translating gives CASSQPMTGPITGANVLTF.

About this clone itself: Other DNA sequences in the same sample also yield this CDR3. J is TRBJ1-4 and V is TRBV10-2; 11 bases agree with TRBD1. The ends lost 7 bases at V and 0 bases at J; junction bases unmatched: 4. Germline-derived CDR1 and CDR2 are WSHSY and SAAADI. The CDR3 has 16 residues. Here the CDR3 DNA reads TGCGCCAGCACCCCGGGACAGGGGGCAACTAATGAAAAACTGTTTTTT. This gives the protein CASTPGQGATNEKLFF.

Turning to this clone: One end of the junction does not line up with germline, which may come from a read error. J is TRBJ2-5 and V is TRBV7-7; D remains unclear. From germline, CDR1 is SSHAT and CDR2 FNYEAQ (reference sequence). This CDR3 spans 15 amino acids. CDR3 loop: CASSLGSRQLSTQYF. CDR3 sequence (DNA): TGTGCTAGCAGCTTAGGGTCGAGACAACTCTCAACCCAGTACTTC.

The gene calls are TRBV27 and TRBJ2-1; 15 positions match TRBD2. This CDR3 is 21 amino acids long. Germline CDR1 and CDR2: MNHEY and SMNVEV (reference sequence). With 2 bases clipped from V and 3 bases from J, the junction kept 14 bases outside the gene matches. CDR3 residues: CASSLKSGWTSGRADYNEQFF. The CDR3 region has the DNA TGTGCCAGCAGTTTAAAGTCGGGCTGGACTAGCGGGAGGGCCGACTACAATGAGCAGTTCTTC.

V is TRBV7-9 and J is TRBJ2-7; 10 bases are a match to TRBD2. This CDR3 is 16 amino acids long. J gave up 2 bases and V 3 bases, and 7 bases lay outside the gene matches. Germline-derived CDR1 and CDR2 are SEHNR and FQNEAQ (reference sequence). For the CDR3, the DNA is TGTGCCAGCAGCTTTGGATGGACTAGCGGCGCCTACGAGCAGTACTTC. Protein sequence: CASSFGWTSGAYEQYF.

The chain links TRBV28 to TRBJ2-7, with D tentatively TRBD1 or TRBD2 (5 bases each). The germline V and J ends were trimmed by 2 bases and 4 bases, with 15 bases remaining between them. The CDR3 has 15 amino acids. Looked up from germline, CDR1 is MDHEN and CDR2 is SYDVKM. The CDR3 region has the DNA TGTGCCAGCAGTTTAGAGGGACGGGCAAGATACGAGCAGTACTTC. This gives the protein CASSLEGRARYEQYF.

The chain couples TRBV18 to TRBJ2-1; D is possibly TRBD1 (6 bases). V was cut by 3 bases and J by 0 bases, with 12 bases left in between. The CDR3 extends over 16 amino acids. Germline-derived CDR1 and CDR2 are KGHSH and LQKENI. The CDR3 is CASSPPGASSYNEQFF. Here the CDR3 DNA reads TGTGCCAGCTCACCCCCAGGGGCGAGCTCCTACAATGAGCAGTTCTTC. The full variable domain, with the rest looked up from reference TRBV18 and TRBJ2-1, is NAGVMQNPRHLVRRRGQEARLRCSPMKGHSHVYWYRQLPEEGLKFMVYLQKENIIDESGMPKERFSAEFPKEGPSILRIQQVVRGDSAAYFCASSPPGASSYNEQFFGPGTRLTVL.

The genes are TRBV7-8 and TRBJ1-1; D uncertain. CDR1 and CDR2 from the germline V gene are SGHVS and FQNEAQ. Trimming took off 4 bases at V and 6 bases at J, with 12 bases between the two ends. The CDR3 extends over 13 amino acids. CDR3 loop: CASSSLWVSEAFF. CDR3 bases: TGTGCCAGCAGCTCCCTCTGGGTATCTGAAGCTTTCTTT.

This clone was counted a single time. This sequence joins TRBV12-5 and TRBJ2-7; 11 bases fit TRBD2. The V gene end was trimmed by 2 bases and the J gene end by 2 bases; junction bases not matched to a gene: 8. Germline V gene sequence: CDR1 LGHNT, CDR2 FRNRAP. This CDR3 is 17 amino acids long. The chain's CDR3 is CASGLPGLAGGAYEQYF. Written as DNA, the CDR3 is TGTGCTAGTGGTTTGCCCGGACTAGCGGGCGGTGCCTACGAGCAGTACTTC.